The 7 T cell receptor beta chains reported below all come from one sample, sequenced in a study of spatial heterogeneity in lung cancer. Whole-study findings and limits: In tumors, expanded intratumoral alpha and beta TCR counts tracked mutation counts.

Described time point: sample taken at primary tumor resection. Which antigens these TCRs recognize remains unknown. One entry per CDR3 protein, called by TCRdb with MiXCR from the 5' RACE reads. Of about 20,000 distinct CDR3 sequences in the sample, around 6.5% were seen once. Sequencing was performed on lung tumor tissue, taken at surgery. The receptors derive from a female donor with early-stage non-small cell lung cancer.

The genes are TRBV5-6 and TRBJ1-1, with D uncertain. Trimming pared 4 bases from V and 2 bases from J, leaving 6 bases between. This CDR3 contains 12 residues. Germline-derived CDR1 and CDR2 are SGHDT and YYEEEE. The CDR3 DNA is TGTGCCAGCAGCCTTATAAACACTGAAGCTTTCTTT. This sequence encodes CASSLINTEAFF.

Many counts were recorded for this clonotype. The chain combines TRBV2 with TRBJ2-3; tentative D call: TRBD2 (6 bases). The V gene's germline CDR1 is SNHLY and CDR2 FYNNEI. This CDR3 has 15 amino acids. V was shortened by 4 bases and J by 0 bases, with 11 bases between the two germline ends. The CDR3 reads CASSGGLPSTDTQYF. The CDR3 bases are TGTGCCAGCAGTGGGGGACTTCCTAGCACAGATACGCAGTATTTT. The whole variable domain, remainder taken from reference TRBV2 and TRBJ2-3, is EPEVTQTPSHQVTQMGQEVILRCVPISNHLYFYWYRQILGQKVEFLVSFYNNEISEKSEIFDDQFSVERPDGSNFTLKIRSTKLEDSAMYFCASSGGLPSTDTQYFGPGTRLTVL.

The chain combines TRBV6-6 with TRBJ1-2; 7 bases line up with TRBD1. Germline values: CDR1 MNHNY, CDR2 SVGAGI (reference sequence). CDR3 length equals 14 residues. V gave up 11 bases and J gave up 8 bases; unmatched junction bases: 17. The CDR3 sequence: CACHPGQLMEGYTF. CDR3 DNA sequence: TGTGCCTGCCATCCGGGACAGTTAATGGAGGGCTACACCTTC.

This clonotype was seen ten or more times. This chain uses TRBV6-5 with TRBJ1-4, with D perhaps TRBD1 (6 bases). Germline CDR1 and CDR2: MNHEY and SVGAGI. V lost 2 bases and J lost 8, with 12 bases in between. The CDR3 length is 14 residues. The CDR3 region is CASSYQGPREKLFF. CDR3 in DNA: TGTGCCAGCAGTTACCAGGGGCCGAGGGAAAAACTGTTTTTT.

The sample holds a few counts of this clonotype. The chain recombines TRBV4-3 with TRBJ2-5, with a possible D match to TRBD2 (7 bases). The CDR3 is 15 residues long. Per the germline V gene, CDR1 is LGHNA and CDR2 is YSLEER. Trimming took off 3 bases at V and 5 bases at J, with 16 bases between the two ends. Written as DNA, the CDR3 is TGCGCCAGCAGCCAGTTGGCGGGGGCCGGGGAGACCCAGTACTTC. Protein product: CASSQLAGAGETQYF.

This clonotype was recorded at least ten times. The CDR3 DNA is TGCGCCAGCAGCTTGACCGGGACCTACCAAGAGACCCAGTACTTC. Its translation is CASSLTGTYQETQYF. The chain employs TRBV5-1 and TRBJ2-5; D may match TRBD1 or TRBD2 (5 bases each). Germline loops: CDR1 SGHRS, CDR2 YFSETQ. Deletions cut 1 base from V and 0 bases from J, with 10 bases between. This CDR3 has 15 residues.

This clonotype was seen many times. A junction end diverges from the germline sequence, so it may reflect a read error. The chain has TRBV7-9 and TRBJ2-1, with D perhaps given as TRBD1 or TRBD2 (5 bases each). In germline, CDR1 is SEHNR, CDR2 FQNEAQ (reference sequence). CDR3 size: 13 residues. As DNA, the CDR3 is TGTGCCAGCAGCTTAGAGGTTGGGGCAGCGGTGGTCTTC. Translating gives CASSLEVGAAVVF.